These 10 T cell receptor beta chains were sequenced from one sample in a study of beta chain features in type 1 diabetes. Reverse transcription of all isolated RNA meant that expressed TCRB transcripts were sequenced. The data were produced by immunoSEQ multiplex PCR, yet TCRdb's version contains in-frame clones alone and is incomplete. The repertoire consists of around 200,000 clones, with approximately 13% occurring once and the leading ten covering 0.62%. The specimen sequenced was central memory CD4+ T cells from blood. The receptors come from a young woman in good health.

The genes are TRBV2 and TRBJ2-1; a weak D match, TRBD1 (6 bases). The CDR3 spans 14 residues. Germline values: CDR1 SNHLY, CDR2 FYNNEI. Trimming left V 5 bases short and J 0 bases short, with 8 bases between. The CDR3 protein is CASSLDSSYNEQFF. The CDR3 coding sequence is TGTGCCAGCAGTTTGGACAGCTCCTACAATGAGCAGTTCTTC.

This clone has only a few counts. The gene calls are TRBV7-3 and TRBJ2-2, with 8 bases aligning to TRBD1. This CDR3 comprises 13 residues. J gave up 6 bases and V 6 bases, and 3 bases lay outside the gene matches. In germline, CDR1 is SGHTA, CDR2 FQGTGA. The chain's CDR3 is CASRTGDAGELFF. The CDR3 DNA reads as TGTGCCAGCAGGACAGGGGATGCCGGGGAGCTGTTTTTT. Drawing the rest from reference TRBV7-3 and TRBJ2-2, the complete variable domain is GAGVSQTPSNKVTEKGKYVELRCDPISGHTALYWYRQSLGQGPEFLIYFQGTGAADDSGLPNDRFFAVRPEGSVSTLKIQRTERGDSAVYLCASRTGDAGELFFGEGSRLTVL.

This clone is a singleton in its sample. The chain is built from TRBV4-2 and TRBJ2-1; D unclear. The germline CDR1 and CDR2 sequences are LGHNA and YNFKEQ. V was shortened by 2 bases and J by 3 bases, with 17 bases between the two germline ends. The CDR3 covers 17 residues. CDR3 coding DNA: TGTGCCAGCAGCCAATCCGCGACCAGGAACAACTACAATGAGCAGTTCTTC. Its protein product is CASSQSATRNNYNEQFF.

The chain employs TRBV14 and TRBJ2-1, with D tentatively TRBD2 (6 bases). In germline, CDR1 is SGHDN, CDR2 FVKESK. The CDR3 is made up of 15 amino acids. V was shortened by 4 bases and J by 9 bases, with 19 bases between the two germline ends. The CDR3 here is CASSLINAGLGEQFF. CDR3 nucleotide sequence: TGTGCCAGCAGCCTGATTAACGCGGGATTAGGTGAGCAGTTCTTC.

V gene TRBV5-1 combines with J gene TRBJ2-3; D is unresolved. The V end was cut by 2 bases, the J end by 6 bases, with 7 bases between. Germline V CDR1 and CDR2: SGHRS, YFSETQ. This CDR3 region has 12 residues. DNA of the CDR3: TGCGCCAGCAGCTTTCAAGCCGATACGCAGTATTTT. It yields the protein CASSFQADTQYF.

This chain joins TRBV9 and TRBJ2-5; 8 bases fit TRBD2. Germline lookup yields CDR1 SGDLS and CDR2 YYNGEE. The V segment lost 0 bases and the J segment 5 bases; nucleotides outside the gene matches: 12. CDR3 length equals 17 residues. CDR3 protein: CASSVGSGRKSGETQYF. CDR3 nucleotide sequence: TGTGCCAGCAGCGTAGGGAGCGGGAGAAAGTCGGGGGAGACCCAGTACTTC.

The sample holds a few counts of this clone. The chain joins TRBV19 to TRBJ1-2; 9 nucleotides match TRBD1. The junction had 8 bases not matched to a gene; V was cut back by 5 bases and J by 4 bases. The CDR3 sequence is 15 residues long. The germline CDR1 and CDR2 sequences are LNHDA and SQIVND (reference sequence). CDR3 in amino acids: CASSGRQGGFYGYTF. The CDR3 nucleotides read TGTGCCAGTAGTGGCCGACAGGGGGGCTTCTATGGCTACACCTTC.

The V and J genes are TRBV29-1 and TRBJ1-1; 12 bases line up with TRBD1. Germline V gene lookup returns CDR1 SQVTM and CDR2 ANQGSEA. The length of the CDR3 is 15 residues. The V and J ends lost 7 bases and 1 base, in that order; junction bases with no gene match: 7. DNA of the CDR3: TGCAGCGGGCACCGGGACAGGGGGCGGAACACTGAAGCTTTCTTT. Translated, it gives CSGHRDRGRNTEAFF.

The CDR3 DNA sequence: TGTGCCAGCAGCCCGACATCCCGGCTCTTGCGATCCGAGCAGTACTTC. Protein sequence: CASSPTSRLLRSEQYF. The rearrangement uses TRBV4-2 and TRBJ2-7; D is ambiguous. The germline V and J ends were trimmed by 4 bases and 6 bases, with 22 bases remaining between them. Germline values: CDR1 LGHNA, CDR2 YNFKEQ. CDR3 length equals 16 residues.

The chain combines TRBV2 with TRBJ1-1, with D possibly being TRBD1 (5 bases). The length of the CDR3 is 14 residues. Deletions cut 8 bases from V and 5 bases from J, with 18 bases between. CDR1 SNHLY and CDR2 FYNNEI come from the germline V gene. CDR3 amino acids: CASVRDSLRTEAFF. Here the CDR3 DNA reads TGTGCCAGCGTACGGGACTCGCTTAGAACTGAAGCTTTCTTT.